This entry features one TCR beta chain sequence. No antigen is known for it. The data stem from a study of T cells after yellow fever vaccination. General observations from the study: Most primary-vaccination clones reappeared after the booster (about 97% CD4, about 90% CD8).

TCRdb called the 5' RACE reads again in MiXCR, with one record for every CDR3 protein. This sample has 250,000 or so distinct CDR3 sequences, with 6.9% found just once. V was clipped by 0 bases and J by 0 bases, with 10 bases between them. In germline, CDR1 is SGHRS, CDR2 YFSETQ. The CDR3 extends over 16 amino acids. The rearrangement joins TRBV5-1 to TRBJ1-3; D is unclear. The TCR sequence derives from a man aged 25-40 years who received the YFV17D yellow fever vaccine. The source was CD4+ T cells sorted from PBMCs, collected 15 days after the yellow fever booster vaccination. The CDR3 sequence is CASSLDSSDSGNTIYF. The CDR3 DNA follows: TGCGCCAGCAGCTTGGACTCCAGCGACTCTGGAAACACCATATATTTT.